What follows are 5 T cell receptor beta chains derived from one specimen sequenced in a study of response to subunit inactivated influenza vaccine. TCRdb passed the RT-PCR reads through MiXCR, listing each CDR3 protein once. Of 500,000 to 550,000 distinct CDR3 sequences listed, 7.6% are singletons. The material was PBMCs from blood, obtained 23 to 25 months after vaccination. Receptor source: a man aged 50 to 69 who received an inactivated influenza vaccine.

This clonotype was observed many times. The CDR3, as DNA: TGTGCCAGCAGCTTAGTGGGCCCCACCGGGGAGCTGTTTTTT. Translation gives CASSLVGPTGELFF. The gene calls are TRBV7-8 and TRBJ2-2; D not resolved. CDR1 and CDR2 from the germline V gene are SGHVS and FQNEAQ. CDR3 size: 14 residues. Trimming pared 1 base from V and 4 bases from J, leaving 7 bases between.

The CDR3 region has the DNA TGCAGCGTTCCTCCTTGGACTAGCGGGTACAATGAGCAGTTCTTC. Its protein is CSVPPWTSGYNEQFF. V gene TRBV29-1 combines with J gene TRBJ2-1; 11 bases match TRBD2. Germline V CDR1 and CDR2: SQVTM, ANQGSEA. The CDR3 spans 15 residues. V lost 5 bases and J lost 4; bases outside the gene matches: 7.

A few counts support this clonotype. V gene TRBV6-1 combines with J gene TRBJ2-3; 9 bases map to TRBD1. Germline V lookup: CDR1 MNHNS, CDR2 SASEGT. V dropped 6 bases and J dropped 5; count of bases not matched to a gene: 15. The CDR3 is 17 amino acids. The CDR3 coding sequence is TGTGCCAGCAGGCAGACCCGGGACAGGGAGTGGAGAGATACGCAGTATTTT. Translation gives CASRQTRDREWRDTQYF.

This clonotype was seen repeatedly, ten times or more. CDR3 sequence (DNA): TGTGCCAGCAGCTTAGACAGGTACAGCTCCACCTACGAGCAGTACTTC. Translated: CASSLDRYSSTYEQYF. The chain has TRBV7-2 and TRBJ2-7; weak D call: TRBD1 (5 bases). V was clipped by 1 base and J by 2 bases, with 15 bases between them. CDR1 and CDR2 from the germline V gene are SGHTA and FQGNSA. The CDR3 has 16 amino acids.

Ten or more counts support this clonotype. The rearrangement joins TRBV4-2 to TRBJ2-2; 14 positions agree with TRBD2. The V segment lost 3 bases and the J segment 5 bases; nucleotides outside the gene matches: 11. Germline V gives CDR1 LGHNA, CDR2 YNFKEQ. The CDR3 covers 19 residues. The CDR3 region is CASSHRTSGGTRGTGELFF. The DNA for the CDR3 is TGTGCCAGCAGCCATCGGACTAGCGGGGGGACCCGAGGTACCGGGGAGCTGTTTTTT.